This T cell receptor beta chain was recovered during a study of T-cell reconstitution after alpha-beta-depleted transplantation in children. Preparing the TCRbeta library involved the use of unique molecular identifiers. TCRdb independently ran MiXCR on the PCR reads; one entry per CDR3 protein. The sample includes approximately 500,000 distinct CDR3 sequences, over 9.5% of them seen just once. This clonotype was picked up many times. As yet, its antigen is unknown. Study results and caveats: About two months after transplant, alpha-beta T cells reportedly came from several hundred expanded graft clones.

The sequencing used PBMCs, collected before TCRalphabeta/CD19-depleted stem cell transplant. The sequence was collected from a child aged 2 to 10 with inherited bone marrow failure, due to receive a stem cell transplant.

CDR3 protein: CASSLSRGIEAFF. Here the CDR3 DNA reads TGTGCCAGCAGTTTATCGAGGGGGATAGAAGCTTTCTTT. The chain couples TRBV27 to TRBJ1-1; tentatively, D is TRBD1 (6 bases). The germline V gene encodes CDR1 MNHEY and CDR2 SMNVEV (reference sequence). The germline V and J ends were trimmed by 0 bases and 8 bases, with 10 bases remaining between them. There are 13 residues in the CDR3.